This entry lists 15 T cell receptor beta chains sequenced from one sample in a study of CD8 T cells in Susac syndrome (dated by TCRdb to about 2019). The library was obtained by the immunoSEQ multiplex PCR assay. RNA was extracted with the RNeasy kit and roughly 0.5 to 1 ug was reverse transcribed using random hexamers. TCRdb took the public reads, trimmed them with fastp at Q25, ran MiXCR for clone calling and kept in-frame beta chains. When rows share a CDR3 protein, they turn into one entry using the most common DNA and genes. The sample contains about 140,000 distinct CDR3 sequences, approximately 95% of them found a single time. More than 0.11% of the sample is held by the ten biggest clonotypes. Sequencing used CD4+ T cells from PBMCs. The origin of the receptors is a human donor with Susac syndrome.

This chain uses TRBV6-4 with TRBJ2-1; D possibly corresponds to TRBD1 (5 bases). CDR3 length equals 13 residues. The germline V gene has CDR1 MRHNA and CDR2 SNTAGT. Trimming took 2 bases from V and 6 from J, leaving 8 bases between them. The CDR3 loop reads CASSDTDSNEQFF. DNA for the CDR3: TGTGCCAGCAGTGACACAGACAGCAATGAGCAGTTCTTC.

This chain links TRBV28 with TRBJ1-1; D call uncertain. Looked up from germline, CDR1 is MDHEN and CDR2 is SYDVKM. This CDR3 contains 13 residues. V dropped 8 bases and J dropped 8 bases, with 18 bases sitting between them. CDR3 nucleotides: TGTGCCAGCGTTTCCGGCCAGGTATTCGAAGCTTTCTTT. As protein: CASVSGQVFEAFF.

The genes are TRBV20-1 and TRBJ2-4; TRBD1 matches at 7 bases. The V segment lost 6 bases and the J segment 6 bases; nucleotides outside the gene matches: 14. Germline V gene sequence: CDR1 DFQATT, CDR2 SNEGSKA (reference sequence). The CDR3 sequence is 15 residues long. CDR3 loop: CSAVLFGTGANIQYF. DNA for the CDR3: TGCAGTGCGGTGTTGTTCGGCACAGGGGCAAACATTCAGTACTTC.

Here the CDR3 reads CAWSVLFPSGTQYF. CDR3 nucleotide sequence: TGTGCCTGGAGTGTACTTTTCCCTTCCGGTACGCAGTATTTT. V usage is TRBV30 and J usage is TRBJ2-3, with unresolved D. CDR1 and CDR2 from the germline V gene are GTSNPN and SVGIG (reference sequence). The length of the CDR3 is 14 residues. Trimming stripped 0 bases from V and 8 bases from J, with 15 bases between.

V is TRBV19 and J is TRBJ2-3; D gene unclear. Between the trimmed V and J ends, which lost 3 bases and 3 bases, there was a span of 13 bases. Germline V CDR1 and CDR2: LNHDA, SQIVND (reference sequence). This CDR3 is built from 15 residues. As DNA, the CDR3 is TGTGCCAGTAGTATCGGATACGTTATTACAGATACGCAGTATTTT. Its translation: CASSIGYVITDTQYF.

The chain couples TRBV20-1 to TRBJ2-5, with a tentative D call TRBD1 (6 bases). V lost 5 bases and J 4 bases, leaving 11 bases between the germline ends. The CDR3 contains 12 residues. Germline CDR1 reads DFQATT; CDR2 reads SNEGSKA (reference sequence). The CDR3 is CSARTGIETQYF. The CDR3 DNA is TGCAGTGCTCGAACAGGGATAGAGACCCAGTACTTC.

The chain couples TRBV4-2 to TRBJ2-1; unclear D gene. CDR1 is LGHNA and CDR2 is YNFKEQ in the germline V gene. CDR3 length: 16 residues. Trimming left V 0 bases short and J 6 bases short, with 15 bases between. The CDR3 sequence: CASSQDGNGVFNEQFF. For the CDR3, the DNA is TGTGCCAGCAGCCAAGATGGGAATGGAGTCTTCAATGAGCAGTTCTTC.

The chain links TRBV3-1 to TRBJ1-2; 7 bases match TRBD1. Trimming took 4 bases from V and 0 from J; bases not matched to a gene: 5. Germline CDR1 and CDR2: LGHDT and YNNKEL (reference sequence). The CDR3 has 15 amino acids. The CDR3 here is CASSLRTGANYGYTF. DNA of the CDR3: TGTGCCAGCAGCCTACGGACAGGAGCTAACTATGGCTACACCTTC.

This clonotype occurred a few times. V is TRBV28 and J is TRBJ2-3, with D unresolved. The CDR3 extends over 11 amino acids. Trimming pared 3 bases from V and 9 bases from J, leaving 7 bases between. Germline CDR1 is MDHEN and CDR2 is SYDVKM. For the CDR3, the DNA is TGTGCCAGCAGTTTCAGCGACACGCAGTATTTT. Amino acid sequence: CASSFSDTQYF.

The V and J genes are TRBV4-3 and TRBJ2-6; 8 nucleotides line up with TRBD2. Trimming cost V 8 bases and J 0 bases; bases outside gene matches: 6. Germline V gene lookup returns CDR1 LGHNA and CDR2 YSLEER. The CDR3 contains 16 residues. The CDR3 loop reads CASSGGVASGANVLTF. The CDR3 DNA sequence: TGCGCCAGCTCCGGGGGGGTGGCCTCTGGGGCCAACGTCCTGACTTTC.

This clonotype was found once. The chain couples TRBV7-2 to TRBJ1-1, with 8 bases fitting TRBD1. In germline, CDR1 is SGHTA, CDR2 FQGNSA. The V segment lost 2 bases and the J segment 1 base; nucleotides outside the gene matches: 6. This CDR3 has 16 amino acids. The CDR3 protein is CASSLRTGLGNTEAFF. The DNA of the CDR3 is TGTGCCAGCAGCTTACGGACAGGGTTAGGGAACACTGAAGCTTTCTTT.

As DNA, the CDR3 is TGCGCCAGCAGCTCCAATATGAACACTGAAGCTTTCTTT. This translates into CASSSNMNTEAFF. This chain joins TRBV5-1 and TRBJ1-1; D is uncertain. The CDR3 has 13 residues. From germline, CDR1 is SGHRS and CDR2 YFSETQ. The ends were cut back, 3 bases at V and 0 bases at J, with 6 bases in the middle.

This rearrangement joins TRBV20-1 to TRBJ2-2, with 9 bases identical to TRBD1. V dropped 6 bases and J dropped 4; count of bases not matched to a gene: 6. CDR1 and CDR2 from the germline V gene are DFQATT and SNEGSKA (reference sequence). There are 14 residues in the CDR3. CDR3 in amino acids: CSAQGQGFTGELFF. The CDR3 region has the DNA TGCAGTGCCCAGGGACAGGGTTTCACCGGGGAGCTGTTTTTT.

The chain joins TRBV20-1 to TRBJ2-1; D call uncertain. The CDR3 runs 11 residues. The germline gives CDR1 DFQATT, CDR2 SNEGSKA (reference sequence). Trimming took 5 bases from V and 7 from J, leaving 9 bases between them. In nucleotides, the CDR3 is TGCAGTGCTTCGGAGTGGAATGAGCAGTTCTTC. Its protein is CSASEWNEQFF.

This chain joins TRBV28 and TRBJ1-4; a possible D gene is TRBD1 (6 bases). V was shortened by 7 bases and J by 8 bases, with 17 bases between the two germline ends. CDR1 and CDR2 (germline): MDHEN, SYDVKM. CDR3 length equals 14 residues. CDR3 amino acids: CASTKGGSGEKLFF. Here the CDR3 DNA reads TGTGCCAGCACTAAGGGGGGTTCTGGAGAAAAACTGTTTTTT.